This TCR beta chain was documented in a study of shared clonotypes between healthy human individuals. The ends were cut back, 0 bases at V and 4 bases at J, with 11 bases in the middle. CDR3 length: 15 amino acids. Looked up from germline, CDR1 is LGHNA and CDR2 is YSLEER. The data were produced by immunoSEQ multiplex PCR, yet TCRdb's version contains in-frame clones alone and is incomplete. The repertoire consists of roughly 1,100,000 clones, with approximately 68% occurring once and the leading ten covering about 1.5%. The receptor's source is a man between 18 and 29 years old in good health. The source material was memory CD4+ T cells sorted from blood. The subset was: CD45RA-negative fraction. V usage is TRBV4-3 and J usage is TRBJ2-3; TRBD1 or TRBD2 may be the D gene (7 bases each). The CDR3 bases are TGCGCCAGCAGCCAAGAACAGGGGAGGGCAGATACGCAGTATTTT. Encoded protein: CASSQEQGRADTQYF.